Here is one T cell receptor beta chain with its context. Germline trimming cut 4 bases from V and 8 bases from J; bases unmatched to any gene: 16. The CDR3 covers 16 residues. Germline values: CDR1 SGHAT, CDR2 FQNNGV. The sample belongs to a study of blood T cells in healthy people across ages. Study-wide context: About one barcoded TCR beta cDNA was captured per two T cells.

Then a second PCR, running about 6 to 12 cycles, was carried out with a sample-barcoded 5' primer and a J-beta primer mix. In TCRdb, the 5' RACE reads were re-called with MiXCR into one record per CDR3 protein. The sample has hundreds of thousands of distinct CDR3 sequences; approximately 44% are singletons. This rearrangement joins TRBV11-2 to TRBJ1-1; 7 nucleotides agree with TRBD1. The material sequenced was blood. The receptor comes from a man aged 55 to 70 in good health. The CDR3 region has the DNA TGTGCCAGCAGCTCGCTGGACAGGCAGAGGAAGGACGAAGCTTTCTTT. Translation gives CASSSLDRQRKDEAFF.